This is a list of T cell receptor beta chains from one sample in a study of T cell changes during pregnancy in multiple sclerosis. The method was immunoSEQ multiplex PCR; TCRdb's version includes in-frame clones alone and lacks a portion of them. The data contain 50,000 to 75,000 clones, about nine tenths of them singletons. The sequenced sample was peripheral blood, obtained in the first trimester of pregnancy. The receptors originated from a female donor in good health, enrolled as a control in a pregnancy study. The CDR3 runs from the conserved cysteine through the conserved F or W. D genes are given only for firm matches. For some rows the clone size is stated as once, few or many, or as a class when expanded; others skip it.

size	J	D	V	CDR3	DNA
.	TRBJ2-3	TRBD2	TRBV4-2	CASSQASGGATDTQYF	TGTGCCAGCAGCCAAGCTAGCGGGGGGGCCACAGATACGCAGTATTTT
.	TRBJ2-6	TRBD1	TRBV5-4	CASSLYRGPTPGANVLTF	TGTGCCAGCAGCTTGTACAGGGGGCCAACTCCTGGGGCCAACGTCCTGACTTTC
.	TRBJ2-5	TRBD2	TRBV7-9	CASSPSGALPGETQYF	TGTGCCAGCAGCCCAAGCGGGGCTCTCCCAGGGGAGACCCAGTACTTC
.	TRBJ1-5	.	TRBV5-1	CASSEEVGQPQHF	TGCGCCAGCTCTGAGGAGGTCGGTCAGCCCCAGCATTTT
.	TRBJ2-5	TRBD1	TRBV28	CASRIPGQQETQYF	TGTGCCAGCAGAATACCGGGACAGCAAGAGACCCAGTACTTC
once	TRBJ1-2	.	TRBV28	CASLFENRDDYGYTF	TGTGCCAGCCTCTTTGAGAACAGGGACGACTATGGCTACACCTTC
.	TRBJ2-3	.	TRBV29-1	CSVEETLSDTQYF	TGCAGCGTTGAGGAGACGCTGTCAGATACGCAGTATTTT
.	TRBJ2-1	TRBD1	TRBV5-1	CASSLSLPQGAKQFF	TGCGCCAGCAGCTTATCCTTACCACAGGGGGCAAAGCAGTTCTTC
.	TRBJ2-3	.	TRBV19	CASRQIGQGEADTQYF	TGTGCCAGTAGACAGATCGGGCAGGGTGAGGCAGATACGCAGTATTTT
.	TRBJ2-7	TRBD1	TRBV29-1	CSAVITGGYEQYF	TGCAGCGCCGTAATTACAGGGGGCTACGAGCAGTACTTC
.	TRBJ1-1	TRBD1	TRBV5-1	CASRSGGRVNTEAFF	TGCGCCAGTCGGTCAGGGGGCAGGGTAAACACTGAAGCTTTCTTT
.	TRBJ1-1	TRBD1	TRBV7-2	CASRWTGGGNTEAFF	TGTGCCAGCAGATGGACAGGGGGTGGGAACACTGAAGCTTTCTTT
.	TRBJ2-7	.	TRBV7-9	CASSLGLGGLQFSYEQYF	TGTGCCAGCAGCTTAGGGCTTGGGGGACTTCAGTTCTCCTACGAGCAGTACTTC
.	TRBJ2-3	.	TRBV6-1	CASSELSGSNTDTQYF	TGTGCCAGCAGTGAATTGTCAGGTTCAAACACAGATACGCAGTATTTT
.	TRBJ1-1	.	TRBV4-3	CASSQAASPLLEAFF	TGCGCCAGCAGCCAAGCTGCCTCCCCACTCCTTGAAGCTTTCTTT